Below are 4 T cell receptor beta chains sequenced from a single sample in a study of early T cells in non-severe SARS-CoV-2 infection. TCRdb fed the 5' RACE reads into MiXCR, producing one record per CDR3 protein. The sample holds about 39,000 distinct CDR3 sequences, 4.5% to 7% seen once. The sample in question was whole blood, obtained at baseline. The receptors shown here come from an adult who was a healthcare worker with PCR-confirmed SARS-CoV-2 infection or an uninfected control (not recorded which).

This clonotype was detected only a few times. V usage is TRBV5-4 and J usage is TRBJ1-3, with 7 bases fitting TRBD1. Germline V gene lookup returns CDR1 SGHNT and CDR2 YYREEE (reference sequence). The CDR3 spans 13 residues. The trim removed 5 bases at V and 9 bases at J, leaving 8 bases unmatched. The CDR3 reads CASSRPDRPTIYF. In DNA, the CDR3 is TGTGCCAGCAGTCGGCCGGACAGGCCCACCATATATTTT.

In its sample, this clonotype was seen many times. The CDR3 coding sequence is TGTGCCAGCAGCGTAGTGTCCAGCGGGGGGGCGAATGAGCAGTTCTTC. Amino acids: CASSVVSSGGANEQFF. The chain combines TRBV9 with TRBJ2-1; 10 positions match TRBD2. The junction had 7 bases not matched to a gene; V was cut back by 0 bases and J by 7 bases. The CDR3 has 16 residues. Germline-derived CDR1 and CDR2 are SGDLS and YYNGEE.

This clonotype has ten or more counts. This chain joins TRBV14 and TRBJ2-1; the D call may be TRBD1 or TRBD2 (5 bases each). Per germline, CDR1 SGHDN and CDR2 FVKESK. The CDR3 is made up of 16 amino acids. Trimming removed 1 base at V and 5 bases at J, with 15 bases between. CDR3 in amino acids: CASSQAGQVWDNEQFF. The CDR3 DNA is TGTGCCAGCAGCCAAGCGGGGCAGGTGTGGGACAATGAGCAGTTCTTC.

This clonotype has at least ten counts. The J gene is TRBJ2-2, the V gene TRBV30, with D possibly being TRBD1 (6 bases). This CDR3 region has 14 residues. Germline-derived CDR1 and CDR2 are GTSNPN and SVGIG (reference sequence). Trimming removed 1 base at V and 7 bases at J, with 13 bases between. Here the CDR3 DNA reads TGTGCCTGGAGTGGGCAGGGGTCGAACGGGGAGCTGTTTTTT. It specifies CAWSGQGSNGELFF.